The source of this T cell receptor beta chain is a study of beta chain features in type 1 diabetes. Trimming removed 0 bases from V and 13 bases from J, with 14 bases in between. This CDR3 has 13 amino acids. Germline CDR1 and CDR2: SGHRS and YFSETQ. Findings and caveats of the study: VDJ junctions in type 1 diabetes patients carried more deletions and fewer insertions. Patients with Type 1 diabetes showed moderately but significantly shorter TCRB CDR3s in all four CD4+ subsets.

Since all of the isolated RNA was reverse transcribed, expressed TCRB transcripts were what got sequenced. Assay used: immunoSEQ multiplex PCR; TCRdb lists only in-frame clones, some missing. The repertoire has about 180,000 clones, 7.8% of them found once; the top ten carry approximately 1%. A word on this clone: Its matching antigen is unknown.

The chain has TRBV5-1 and TRBJ2-1; D might be TRBD2 (5 bases). The sample consisted of central memory CD4+ T cells from blood. This clonotype was sampled from a woman aged 40 to 49 with type 1 diabetes. CDR3 sequence: CASSLAGLANQFF. The CDR3 nucleotides read TGCGCCAGCAGCTTGGCTGGGCTAGCTAACCAGTTCTTC.